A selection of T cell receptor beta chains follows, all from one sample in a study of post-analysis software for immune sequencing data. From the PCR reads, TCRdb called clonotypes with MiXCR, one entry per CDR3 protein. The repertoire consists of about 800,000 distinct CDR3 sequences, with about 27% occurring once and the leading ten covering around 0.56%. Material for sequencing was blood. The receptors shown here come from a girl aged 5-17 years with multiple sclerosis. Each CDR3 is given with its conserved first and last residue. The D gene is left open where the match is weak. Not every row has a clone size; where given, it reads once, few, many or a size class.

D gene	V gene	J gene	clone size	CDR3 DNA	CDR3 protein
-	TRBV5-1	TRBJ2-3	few	TGCGCCAGCAGCTTGGAGGGGGGTAGAATAGATACGCAGTATTTT	CASSLEGGRIDTQYF
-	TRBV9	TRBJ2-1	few	TGTGCCAGCAGCGTAGTCTCAGGGAAAAGCTACAATGAGCAGTTCTTC	CASSVVSGKSYNEQFF
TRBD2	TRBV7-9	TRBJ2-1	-	TGTGCCAGCAGCTTAGCGGTGGGGACAACAGCGGGAGTGGGAAATGAGCAGTTCTTC	CASSLAVGTTAGVGNEQFF
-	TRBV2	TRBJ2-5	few	TGTGCCAGCAGTGCCCCCTCCCAAGAGACCCAGTACTTC	CASSAPSQETQYF
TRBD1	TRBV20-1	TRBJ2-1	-	TGCAGTGCTAGCGACAGGGGGCCCAGCCCGGATGAGCAGTTCTTC	CSASDRGPSPDEQFF
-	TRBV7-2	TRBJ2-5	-	TGTGCCAGTTACTCGGGCTTTCTGGGAGAGACCCAGTACTTC	CASYSGFLGETQYF
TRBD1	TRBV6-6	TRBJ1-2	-	TGTGCCAGCAGTTACTACCGGGACAGCTACTATGGCTACACCTTC	CASSYYRDSYYGYTF
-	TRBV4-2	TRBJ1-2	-	TGTGCCAGCAGCCAAGAGGTCGGGAAGGGGAAGGGTGGCTACACCTTC	CASSQEVGKGKGGYTF
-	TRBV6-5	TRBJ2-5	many	TGTGCCAGCAGTCAATCGGGGGAGACCCAGTACTTC	CASSQSGETQYF
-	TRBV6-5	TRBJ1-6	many	TGTGCCAGCAGCTTGGCCAGCTCCTATAATTCACCCCTCCACTTT	CASSLASSYNSPLHF
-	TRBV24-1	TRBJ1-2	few	TGTGCCACCAGTGGCGCAAACAGGGTTAACTATGGCTACACCTTC	CATSGANRVNYGYTF
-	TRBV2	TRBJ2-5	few	TGTGCCAGCAGAGGGCAGGTGACCCAGTACTTC	CASRGQVTQYF
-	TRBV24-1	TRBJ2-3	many	TGTGCCATCCAAGCCAGGGATGGGACAGATACGCAGTATTTT	CAIQARDGTDTQYF
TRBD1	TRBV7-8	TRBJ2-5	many	TGTGCCAGCAGCCGAGGACAGGCTTCTCAAGAGACCCAGTACTTC	CASSRGQASQETQYF
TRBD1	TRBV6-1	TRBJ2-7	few	TGTGCCAGCACCCAAGGGGACAGCACCTACGAGCAGTACTTC	CASTQGDSTYEQYF
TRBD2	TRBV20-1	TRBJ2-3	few	TGCAGTGCAATTCCGGGGACTAGCGGGAGCGATACGCAGTATTTT	CSAIPGTSGSDTQYF
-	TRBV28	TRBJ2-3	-	TGTGCCAGCAGTTTATACGAAAAACCTAGCACAGATACGCAGTATTTT	CASSLYEKPSTDTQYF
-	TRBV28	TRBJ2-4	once	TGTGCCAGCAGTCTCGGGACCTGGTCCTGGAAAAACATTCAGTACTTC	CASSLGTWSWKNIQYF
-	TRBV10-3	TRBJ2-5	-	TGTGCCATCAGTGAGCCGGGGAGGAAAGAGACCCAGTACTTC	CAISEPGRKETQYF
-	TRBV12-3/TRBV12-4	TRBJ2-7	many	TGTGCCAGCAGAGGCAGAGCCTACGAGCAGTACTTC	CASRGRAYEQYF
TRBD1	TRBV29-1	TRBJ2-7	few	TGCAGCGTTCAGGGGACAGGGGGCGCGTACGAGCAGTACTTC	CSVQGTGGAYEQYF
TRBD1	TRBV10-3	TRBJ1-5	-	TGTGCCATTCAGGGGGCCGGGCAGCCCCAGCATTTT	CAIQGAGQPQHF
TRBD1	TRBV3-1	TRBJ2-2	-	TGTGCCAGCAGCCAAGGCAGGGGGCGGAACACCGGGGAGCTGTTTTTT	CASSQGRGRNTGELFF
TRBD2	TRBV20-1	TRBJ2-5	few	TGCAGTGCTAGCCCCGAACTAGCGTCTTGGGTGTGGGAGACCCAGTACTTC	CSASPELASWVWETQYF
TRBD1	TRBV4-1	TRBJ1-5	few	TGCGCCAGCAGCCAAGAGGGACAGGGCTATCAGCCCCAGCATTTT	CASSQEGQGYQPQHF
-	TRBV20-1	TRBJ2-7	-	TGCAGTGCCCAGAGAGGCGGGGCTGGCGAGCAGTACTTC	CSAQRGGAGEQYF
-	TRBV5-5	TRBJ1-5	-	TGTGCCAGCAGCTTGTCAACGGGACCCAGTAATCAGCCCCAGCATTTT	CASSLSTGPSNQPQHF
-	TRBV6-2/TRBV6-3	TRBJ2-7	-	TGTGCCAGCAGTCGACTTGGGAGCGAGCAGTACTTC	CASSRLGSEQYF